This TCR beta chain was retrieved from a study of T cell responses to AZD1222 COVID-19 vaccine (dated by TCRdb to about 2021). Background for the entire study: AZD1222 recipients whose second dose came at about 4 weeks and those whose second dose came at about 12 weeks were combined into one group, since spike-specific TCR depth and breadth did not differ between the two schedules. A total of just over 230 trial participants underwent TCR sequencing, of whom approximately 210 received two doses of AZD1222 and about 25 received two doses of the MenACWY control vaccine. Trial participants were enrolled into age subgroups of 18-55, 56-69 and 70-plus years, which contained around 150, 28 and 57 TCR-sequenced participants, respectively. What the study reported, not specific to this receptor: Reportedly, almost half of the unique spike-specific TCRs recognized epitopes lying outside the regions that are mutated in the B.1.351 and B.1.1.7 variants. Participants were mostly white British and included more females than males, and it was suggested by the authors that clonal diversity may have been underestimated. Conclusions about previously exposed vaccinees are limited, since just five to seven AZD1222 recipients were seropositive for SARS-CoV-2 at baseline. Because no samples from the day 14 peak response were available, repertoires could be characterized only after the peak T cell response. After two AZD1222 doses, spike-specific TCR breadth and depth were significantly higher than at day 0 and than in MenACWY recipients. The 56-69-year group was small, and its depth increase did not reach significance, likely because of low power. The vaccine-associated CD4 TCRs covered the entire spike protein, and the dominant responses fell in regions 160-218 and 743-854.

Explained via the paper, the time point label denotes: baseline before first vaccination. The vaccinee samples were drawn from two UK trials, COV001 and COV002, one of which was a single-blind randomized controlled phase 2/3 trial testing AZD1222 (ChAdOx1 nCoV-19) in healthy adults. Trial participant PBMC samples were collected at day 0 and day 28 after the second dose for TCRbeta chain sequencing. The CDR3 regions of human TCRbeta chains were analyzed by immunosequencing. Per the authors' processing: Repertoire TCRs were matched against a reference library of SARS-CoV-2-specific TCRs generated with the MIRA antigen-specificity platform. Breadth was defined as the fraction of unique TCRs that were SARS-CoV-2-associated. Depth was defined as the fraction of total T cells that were SARS-CoV-2-associated. Each spike-specific TCR was assigned to its reactive spike region and to a CD4 or CD8 class using the MIRA data. Log10-transformed breadth and depth values were compared by one-way ANOVA with Sidak's multiple comparisons tests. The source is immuneACCESS, and TCRdb retained only in-frame sequences with V and J called. Part of the clones is not carried over; for the studies checked, unresolved V genes explain less than half of this, and the remainder is unexplained. The V and J calls and the clone size are those of that table, but D and trimming were determined from the DNA. The sample data list roughly 140,000 clones, and more than 70% of these were observed just once. Roughly 16% of the sample goes to the ten largest clones.

On this clone: Its antigen is unknown. No much larger clone exists at a distance of one base, and base qualities are not known.

The CDR3 runs 15 amino acids, cysteine and phenylalanine included. Only the CDR3 part of the read is kept: 45 bases, read in frame from the first base. V ends up 7 bases short and J 1 base short, with an unmatched junction base count of 9. The germline V gene (reference sequence) gives CDR1 as LNHNV and CDR2 as YYDKDF. The sequencing here drew on peripheral blood, taken on day 0 of AZD1222 vaccination. This TCR was recovered from an adult in good health. This chain joins TRBV15 to TRBJ1-1, with TRBD1 matching 7 junction bases. The sequence in DNA is TGTGCCACCACCTTTACCGGGACAGAGAACACTGAAGCTTTCTTT. Its protein reads: CATTFTGTENTEAFF.